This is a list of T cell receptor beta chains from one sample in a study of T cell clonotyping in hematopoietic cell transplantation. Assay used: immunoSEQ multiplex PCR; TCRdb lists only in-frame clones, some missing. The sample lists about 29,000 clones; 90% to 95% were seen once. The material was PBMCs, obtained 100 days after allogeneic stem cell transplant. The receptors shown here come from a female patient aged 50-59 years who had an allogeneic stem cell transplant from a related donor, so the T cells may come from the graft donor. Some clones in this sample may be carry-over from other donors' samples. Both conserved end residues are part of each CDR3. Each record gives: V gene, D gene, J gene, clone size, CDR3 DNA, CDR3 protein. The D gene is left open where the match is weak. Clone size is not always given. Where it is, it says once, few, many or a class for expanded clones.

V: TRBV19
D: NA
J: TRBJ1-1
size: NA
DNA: TGTGCCAGTAGTATTTCCCGGGACAACACTGAAGCTTTCTTT
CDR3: CASSISRDNTEAFF

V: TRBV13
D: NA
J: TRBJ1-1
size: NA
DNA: TGTGCCAGCAGCCCCCGATCCGCGGACGCTGAAGCTTTCTTT
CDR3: CASSPRSADAEAFF

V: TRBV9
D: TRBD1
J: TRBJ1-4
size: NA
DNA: TGTGCCAGCAGCGGGGACAGAAGTAATGAAAAACTGTTTTTT
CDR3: CASSGDRSNEKLFF

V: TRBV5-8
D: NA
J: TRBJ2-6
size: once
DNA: TGTGCCAGCAGCTTCGATCGCTCTGGGGCCAACGTCCTGACTTTC
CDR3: CASSFDRSGANVLTF

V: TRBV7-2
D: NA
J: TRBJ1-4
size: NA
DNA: TGTGCCAGCAGCTTAGCCAGATCTAATGAAAAACTGTTTTTT
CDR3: CASSLARSNEKLFF

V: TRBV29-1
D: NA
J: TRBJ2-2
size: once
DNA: TGCAGCGTCCTCGGGGTAACCGGGGAGCTGTTTTTT
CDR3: CSVLGVTGELFF

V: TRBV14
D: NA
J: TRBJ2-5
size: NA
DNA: TGTGCCAGCAGCCCCCTTACGGGACTCGAAGAGACCCAGTACTTC
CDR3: CASSPLTGLEETQYF

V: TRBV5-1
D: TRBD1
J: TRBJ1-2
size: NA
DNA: TGCGCCAGCAGCCGGGACAGCCCTAACTATGGCTACACCTTC
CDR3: CASSRDSPNYGYTF

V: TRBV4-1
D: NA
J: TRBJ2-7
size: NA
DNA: TGCGCCAGCAGCCAAGGGTTCAGGGGAGGATACGAGCAGTACTTC
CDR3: CASSQGFRGGYEQYF

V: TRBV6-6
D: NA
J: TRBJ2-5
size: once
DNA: TGTGCCAGCCGACGAGGGGAGACCCAGTACTTC
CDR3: CASRRGETQYF

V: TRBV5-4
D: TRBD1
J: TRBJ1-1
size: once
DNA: TGTGCCAGCAGCTTCAGGGACAGGCCGATGAACACTGAAGCTTTCTTT
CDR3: CASSFRDRPMNTEAFF

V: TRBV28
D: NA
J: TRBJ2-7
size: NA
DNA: TGTGCCAGCAGTTCCCCCGGGACCTCCTACGAGCAGTACTTC
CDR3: CASSSPGTSYEQYF

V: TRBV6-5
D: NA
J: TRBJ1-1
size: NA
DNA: TGTGCCAGCAGTTCAGCCTGGACAGCTTCAGCTTTCTTT
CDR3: CASSSAWTASAFF

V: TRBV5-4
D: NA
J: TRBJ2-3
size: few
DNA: TGTGCCAGCAGCTTGGGAACAGTCACAGATACGCAGTATTTT
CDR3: CASSLGTVTDTQYF

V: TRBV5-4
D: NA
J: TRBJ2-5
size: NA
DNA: TGTGCCAGCAGCTCCGGCCTTACTTCCTACCCAATAGAGACCCAGTACTTC
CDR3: CASSSGLTSYPIETQYF

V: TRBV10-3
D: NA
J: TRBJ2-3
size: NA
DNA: TGTGCCATCAGAGGAGGAACAGATACGCAGTATTTT
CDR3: CAIRGGTDTQYF

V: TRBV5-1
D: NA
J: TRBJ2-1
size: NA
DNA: TGCGCCAGCAGCCCTGCTAGGGGCTCCTACAATGAGCAGTTCTTC
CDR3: CASSPARGSYNEQFF

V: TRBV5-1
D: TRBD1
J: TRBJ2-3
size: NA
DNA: TGCGCCAGCAGCCGTGGACAGGGGATAGGCACAGATACGCAGTATTTT
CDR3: CASSRGQGIGTDTQYF

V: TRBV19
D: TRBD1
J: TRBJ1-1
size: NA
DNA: TGTGCCAGTAGTACACCGACAGGGGTGACTTGGACCACTGAAGCTTTCTTT
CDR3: CASSTPTGVTWTTEAFF

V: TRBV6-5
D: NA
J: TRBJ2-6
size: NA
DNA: TGTGCCAGCAGTAGCCGAGCTGCTGGGGCCAACGTCCTGACTTTC
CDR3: CASSSRAAGANVLTF

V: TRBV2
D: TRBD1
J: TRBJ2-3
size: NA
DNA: TGTGCCAGCACCTCGGACAGGGCGTCAGCAGTTACGCAGTATTTT
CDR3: CASTSDRASAVTQYF

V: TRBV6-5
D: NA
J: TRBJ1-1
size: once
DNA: TGTGCCAGCAGTTACTCGGGTGGAAGAAGAAACACTGAAGCTTTCTTT
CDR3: CASSYSGGRRNTEAFF

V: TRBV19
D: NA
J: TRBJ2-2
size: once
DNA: TGTGCCAGTAGTCCGAGGGCCGTCACCGGGGAGCTGTTTTTT
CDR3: CASSPRAVTGELFF

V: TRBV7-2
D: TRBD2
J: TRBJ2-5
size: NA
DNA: TGTGCCAGCAGCTTACTGGCGGGGGGGCCAGGGGAGACCCAGTACTTC
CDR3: CASSLLAGGPGETQYF

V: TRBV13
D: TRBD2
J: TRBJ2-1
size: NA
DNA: TGTGCCAGCAGGCCCGGGACTAGCGGGCACAATGAGCAGTTCTTC
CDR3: CASRPGTSGHNEQFF

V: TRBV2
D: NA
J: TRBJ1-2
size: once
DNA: TGTGCCAGCAGTGAAGGTCCGGCAGGGGCGAGCTACACCTTC
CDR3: CASSEGPAGASYTF

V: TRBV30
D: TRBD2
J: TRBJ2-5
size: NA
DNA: TGTGCCTGGAGTCTTAGCGGGGGTGAGACCCAGTACTTC
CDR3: CAWSLSGGETQYF

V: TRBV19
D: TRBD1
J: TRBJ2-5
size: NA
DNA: TGTGCCAGTAGTAAGGGCCGGGACAGGGTGGAGGAGACCCAGTACTTC
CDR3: CASSKGRDRVEETQYF

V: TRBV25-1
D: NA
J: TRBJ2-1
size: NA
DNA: TGTGCCAGCAGCGCCCTATTTCTGGCGCCGGGGAATGAGCAGTTCTTC
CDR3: CASSALFLAPGNEQFF

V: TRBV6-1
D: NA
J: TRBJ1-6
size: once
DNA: TGTGCCAGCAGTGAACGAACGGGCAGGATAGGCTCACCCCTCCACTTT
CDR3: CASSERTGRIGSPLHF

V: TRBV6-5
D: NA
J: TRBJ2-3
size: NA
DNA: TGTGCCAGCAGACGGGACCTTTGGGTCACAGATACGCAGTATTTT
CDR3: CASRRDLWVTDTQYF

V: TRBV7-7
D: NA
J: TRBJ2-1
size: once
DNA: TGTGCCAGCAGCTTAATGGCAGGGCAAAGTAATGAGCAGTTCTTC
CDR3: CASSLMAGQSNEQFF

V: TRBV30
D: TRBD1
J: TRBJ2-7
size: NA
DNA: TGTGCCTGGACCATACAGGGGGCCCTCTACGAGCAGTACTTC
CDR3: CAWTIQGALYEQYF

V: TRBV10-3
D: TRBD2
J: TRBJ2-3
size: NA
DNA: TGTGCCATCAAGCGGGGGGTCCGGGATACGCAGTATTTT
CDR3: CAIKRGVRDTQYF

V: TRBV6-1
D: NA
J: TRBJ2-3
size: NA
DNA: TGTGCCAGCAGATCCAGGCGGGGCACGGGAGATACGCAGTATTTT
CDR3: CASRSRRGTGDTQYF

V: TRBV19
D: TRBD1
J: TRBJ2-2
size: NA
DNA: TGTGCCAGTAGCAGCCGGACAGGGACCACCGGGGAGCTGTTTTTT
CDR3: CASSSRTGTTGELFF

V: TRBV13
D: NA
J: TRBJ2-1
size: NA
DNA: TGTGCCAGCAGCCCAAGGACGGCCCACAATGAGCAGTTCTTC
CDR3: CASSPRTAHNEQFF

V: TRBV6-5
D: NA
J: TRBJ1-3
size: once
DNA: TGTGCCAGCAGTTGGGGGGGAGTCTCTGGAAACACCATATATTTT
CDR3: CASSWGGVSGNTIYF

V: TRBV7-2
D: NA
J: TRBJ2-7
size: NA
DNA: TGTGCCAGCAGCTTAGCGTGGAGGGGGGGTTACGAGCAGTACTTC
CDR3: CASSLAWRGGYEQYF

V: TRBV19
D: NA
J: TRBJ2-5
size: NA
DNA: TGTGCCAGTAGCCGGGGCTTCCAAGAGACCCAGTACTTC
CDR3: CASSRGFQETQYF

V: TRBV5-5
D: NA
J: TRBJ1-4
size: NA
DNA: TGTGCCAGCAGCCGGCAGATGGCTAATGAAAAACTGTTTTTT
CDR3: CASSRQMANEKLFF

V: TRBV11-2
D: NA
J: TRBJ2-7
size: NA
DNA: TGTGCCAGCAGCCCAATGGACGGCTACGAGCAGTACTTC
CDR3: CASSPMDGYEQYF

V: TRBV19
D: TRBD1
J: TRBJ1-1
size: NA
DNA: TGTGCCAGTAGTACCGGGGGGACAGGGGGCCTCAACACTGAAGCTTTCTTT
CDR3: CASSTGGTGGLNTEAFF

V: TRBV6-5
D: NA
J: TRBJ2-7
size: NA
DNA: TGTGCCAGCAGTTACGGAGGGCTAGGGACCTACGAGCAGTACTTC
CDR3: CASSYGGLGTYEQYF

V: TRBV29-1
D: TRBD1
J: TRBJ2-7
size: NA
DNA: TGCAGCGTTGGATGGGTCGGGGACAGGGGGCTTTCCAGTTACGAGCAGTACTTC
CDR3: CSVGWVGDRGLSSYEQYF

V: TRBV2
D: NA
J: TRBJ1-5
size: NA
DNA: TGTGCCAGCAGTGGGGTACAGGGTGGGGTGCCCCAGCATTTT
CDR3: CASSGVQGGVPQHF

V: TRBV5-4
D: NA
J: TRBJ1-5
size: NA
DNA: TGTGCCAGCAGCTTGGATCCCGGGGCAGATCAGCCCCAGCATTTT
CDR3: CASSLDPGADQPQHF

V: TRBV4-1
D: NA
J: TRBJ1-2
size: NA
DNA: TGCGCCAGCAGCCCTCTAGGGGCCTACTATGGCTACACCTTC
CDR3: CASSPLGAYYGYTF

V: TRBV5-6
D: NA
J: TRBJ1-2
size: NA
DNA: TGTGCCAGCAGCTTTGTTACCGCAGATGGCTACACCTTC
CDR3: CASSFVTADGYTF

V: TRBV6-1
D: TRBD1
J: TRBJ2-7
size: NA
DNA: TGTGCCAGCAGTGAAGCGGGGACAGGGGTCGAGCAGTACTTC
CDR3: CASSEAGTGVEQYF

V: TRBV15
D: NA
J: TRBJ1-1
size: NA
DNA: TGTGCCACCAGCAGAGACAGAACAGGCACTGAAGCTTTCTTT
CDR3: CATSRDRTGTEAFF

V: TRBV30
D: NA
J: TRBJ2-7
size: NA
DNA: TGTGCCTGGGGTTCTGGCTACGAGCAGTACTTC
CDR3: CAWGSGYEQYF